Presented here are 5 T cell receptor beta chains from one specimen sequenced in a study of technical replicates of blood from a few donors. Sequenced by immunoSEQ multiplex PCR; TCRdb stores in-frame clones only, minus some. This table has about 88,000 clones, approximately 95% appearing once. The sample consisted of T cells isolated from PBMCs. These receptors were taken from a human donor in good health.

The chain uses TRBV28 and TRBJ2-7, with TRBD1 identical over 7 bases. The CDR3 runs to 11 residues. Looked up from germline, CDR1 is MDHEN and CDR2 is SYDVKM. With 11 bases clipped from V and 6 bases from J, the junction kept 7 bases outside the gene matches. CDR3 region: CAGSRGFEQYF. In DNA, the CDR3 is TGTGCCGGGTCCAGGGGGTTCGAGCAGTACTTC. Together with reference TRBV28 and TRBJ2-7, the CDR3 gives the full variable domain: DVKVTQSSRYLVKRTGEKVFLECVQDMDHENMFWYRQDPGLGLRLIYFSYDVKMKEKGDIPEGYSVSREKKERFSLILESASTNQTSMYLCAGSRGFEQYFGPGTRLTVT.

The chain is built from TRBV5-1 and TRBJ2-3; the match to TRBD1 covers 10 bases. Per germline, CDR1 SGHRS and CDR2 YFSETQ. The V and J ends lost 4 bases and 3 bases, in that order; junction bases with no gene match: 5. The CDR3 totals 15 residues. The CDR3 is CASSPGQGVTDTQYF. CDR3 coding DNA: TGCGCCAGCAGCCCCGGACAGGGGGTGACAGATACGCAGTATTTT.

The chain is built from TRBV2 and TRBJ1-2; 8 nucleotides align to TRBD1. The CDR3 is 14 amino acids. Germline V CDR1 and CDR2: SNHLY, FYNNEI. V trimming: 5 bases; J trimming: 6 bases; junction bases outside the gene matches: 8. CDR3 DNA sequence: TGTGCCAGCAGTTCCTCGGGACAGGTGAATGGCTACACCTTC. Its translation is CASSSSGQVNGYTF.

The V gene is TRBV6-1, the J gene TRBJ2-5; TRBD2 matches at 8 bases. CDR3 length: 13 residues. The V gene's germline CDR1 is MNHNS and CDR2 SASEGT. V was pared by 6 bases and J by 5 bases, with 5 bases of the junction left unmatched. CDR3: CASSAGGRETQYF. Written as DNA, the CDR3 is TGTGCCAGCAGCGCGGGGGGCCGTGAGACCCAGTACTTC.

V gene TRBV29-1 combines with J gene TRBJ2-6, with D possibly TRBD2 on 5 matching bases. The length of the CDR3 is 14 residues. V lost 5 bases and J lost 0, with 8 bases in between. CDR1 and CDR2 from the germline V gene are SQVTM and ANQGSEA. The CDR3 is CSVRGSSGANVLTF. The CDR3 DNA reads as TGCAGCGTTCGGGGAAGCTCTGGGGCCAACGTCCTGACTTTC.